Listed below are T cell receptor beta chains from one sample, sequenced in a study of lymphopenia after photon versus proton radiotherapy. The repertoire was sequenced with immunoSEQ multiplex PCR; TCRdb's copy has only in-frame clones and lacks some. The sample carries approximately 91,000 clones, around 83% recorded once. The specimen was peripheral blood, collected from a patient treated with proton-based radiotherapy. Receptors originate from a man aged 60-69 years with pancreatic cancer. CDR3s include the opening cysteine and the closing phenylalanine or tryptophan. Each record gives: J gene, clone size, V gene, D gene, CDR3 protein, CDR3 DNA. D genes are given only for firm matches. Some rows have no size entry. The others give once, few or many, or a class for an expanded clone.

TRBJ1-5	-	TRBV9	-	CASSVGGGKGEPQHF	TGTGCCAGCAGCGTAGGGGGTGGGAAAGGCGAGCCCCAGCATTTT
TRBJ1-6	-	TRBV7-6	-	CATLSNSPLHF	TGTGCCACGTTGAGTAATTCACCCCTCCACTTT
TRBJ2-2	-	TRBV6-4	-	CASSDSMGAGELFF	TGTGCCAGCAGTGACTCGATGGGCGCCGGGGAGCTGTTTTTT
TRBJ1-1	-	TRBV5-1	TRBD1	CASSLEGANTEAFF	TGCGCCAGCAGCTTGGAGGGGGCGAACACTGAAGCTTTCTTT
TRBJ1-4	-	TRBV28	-	CASSPPWRGLFF	TGTGCCAGCAGTCCCCCCTGGCGGGGACTGTTTTTT
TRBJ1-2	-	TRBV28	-	CASSFPGGDGYTF	TGTGCCAGCAGTTTCCCTGGGGGCGATGGCTACACCTTC
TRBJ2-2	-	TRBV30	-	CAWSTIGRSGELFF	TGTGCCTGGAGTACCATCGGACGTTCCGGGGAGCTGTTTTTT
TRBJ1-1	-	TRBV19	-	CASRSARGAGEAFF	TGTGCCAGTCGGAGTGCCCGGGGAGCCGGTGAAGCTTTCTTT
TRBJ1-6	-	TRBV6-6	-	CASTKGGRNSPLHF	TGTGCCAGCACCAAAGGGGGGCGTAATTCACCCCTCCACTTT
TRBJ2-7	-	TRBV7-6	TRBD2	CASSLGGLAGYEQYF	TGTGCCAGCAGCTTAGGCGGACTAGCGGGTTACGAGCAGTACTTC
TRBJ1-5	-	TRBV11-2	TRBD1	CASSFTGGAGNQPQHF	TGTGCCAGCAGCTTCACAGGGGGCGCGGGCAATCAGCCCCAGCATTTT
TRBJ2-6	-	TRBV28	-	CASSLGQRAGANVLTF	TGTGCCAGCAGCCTCGGACAAAGGGCTGGGGCCAACGTCCTGACTTTC
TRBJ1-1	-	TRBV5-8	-	CASSLGQVNTEAFF	TGTGCCAGCAGCTTGGGTCAGGTGAACACTGAAGCTTTCTTT
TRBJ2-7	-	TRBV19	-	CASSIEPRSNNEQYF	TGTGCCAGTAGTATTGAACCGAGGTCGAATAACGAGCAGTACTTC
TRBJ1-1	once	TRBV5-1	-	CASSLVGAQNTEAFF	TGCGCCAGCAGCTTGGTGGGGGCCCAGAACACTGAAGCTTTCTTT
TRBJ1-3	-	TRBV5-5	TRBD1	CASSLMGQGNTIYF	TGTGCCAGCAGCTTGATGGGACAGGGGAACACCATATATTTT
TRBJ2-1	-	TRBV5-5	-	CASSLDWGREQFF	TGTGCCAGCAGCTTAGATTGGGGCCGGGAGCAGTTCTTC
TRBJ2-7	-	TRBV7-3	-	CASSWTGQYYEQYF	TGTGCCAGCAGCTGGACGGGGCAGTACTACGAGCAGTACTTC
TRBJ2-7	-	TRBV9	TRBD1	CASSAGGGTLEQYF	TGTGCCAGCAGCGCAGGGGGCGGGACGCTCGAGCAGTACTTC
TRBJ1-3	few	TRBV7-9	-	CATDGQTDSGNTIYF	TGTGCCACCGACGGACAGACTGACTCTGGAAACACCATATATTTT
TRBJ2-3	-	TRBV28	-	CASNSLGRFTDTQYF	TGTGCCAGCAACTCCCTCGGACGATTCACAGATACGCAGTATTTT
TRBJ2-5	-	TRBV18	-	CASSTNGAQETQYF	TGTGCCAGCTCAACAAACGGGGCCCAAGAGACCCAGTACTTC
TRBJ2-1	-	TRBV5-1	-	CASSLRGRESSYNEQFF	TGCGCCAGCAGCTTGAGGGGCAGGGAGAGCTCCTACAATGAGCAGTTCTTC